Below are 16 T cell receptor beta chains sequenced from a single sample in a study of blood T cell repertoires in COVID-19. TCRdb's copy holds only in-frame clones and misses some; the assay was immunoSEQ multiplex PCR. Among 150,000 or so clones listed, around four fifths were seen once. The sample comprised peripheral blood. These receptor sequences come from a woman between 40 and 50 years old with active or convalescent COVID-19.

The V gene is TRBV6-1, the J gene TRBJ2-7; TRBD1 aligns across 11 bases. CDR1 and CDR2 from the germline V gene are MNHNS and SASEGT. The CDR3 has 15 residues. V was clipped by 0 bases and J by 4 bases; unmatched bases: 2. The CDR3 loop reads CASSEAGTGGYEQYF. The CDR3 DNA reads as TGTGCCAGCAGTGAAGCCGGGACAGGGGGTTACGAGCAGTACTTC.

This clone was counted between two and nine times. The chain carries TRBV7-2 and TRBJ2-4; D uncertain. This CDR3 comprises 14 residues. Trimming stripped 5 bases from V and 0 bases from J, with 8 bases between. Germline CDR1 is SGHTA and CDR2 is FQGNSA. The CDR3 bases are TGTGCCAGCAGCCCGTTACTAGCCAAAAACATTCAGTACTTC. It yields the protein CASSPLLAKNIQYF.

This chain uses TRBV28 with TRBJ1-1; 9 nucleotides agree with TRBD1. CDR1 and CDR2 (germline): MDHEN, SYDVKM. Losses at the gene ends were 8 bases for V and 6 bases for J; bases not matched to a gene: 13. There are 15 residues in the CDR3. DNA for the CDR3: TGTGCCAGCCCGGGACAGGGCCCCGACGAGGCTGAAGCTTTCTTT. This gives the protein CASPGQGPDEAEAFF.

The chain has TRBV6-6 and TRBJ2-4; 11 positions agree with TRBD2. Looked up from germline, CDR1 is MNHNY and CDR2 is SVGAGI (reference sequence). This CDR3 region has 14 residues. The V gene end was trimmed by 6 bases and the J gene end by 8 bases; junction bases not matched to a gene: 6. The CDR3 coding sequence is TGTGCCAGCAGCCAGGGACTAGCGGTGGACATTCAGTACTTC. This codes for CASSQGLAVDIQYF.

This clone was detected only a few times. The chain couples TRBV7-2 to TRBJ1-1; TRBD1 matches at 9 bases. The CDR3 length is 13 residues. Germline-derived CDR1 and CDR2 are SGHTA and FQGNSA. V shed 5 bases and J 3 bases; nucleotides not matched to a gene: 1. The CDR3 DNA reads TGTGCCAGCAGCCGGGACAGGGACACTGAAGCTTTCTTT. Encoded protein: CASSRDRDTEAFF. Looking up the rest from reference TRBV7-2 and TRBJ1-1 gives the full variable domain: GAGVSQSPSNKVTEKGKDVELRCDPISGHTALYWYRQSLGQGLEFLIYFQGNSAPDKSGLPSDRFSAERTGGSVSTLTIQRTQQEDSAVYLCASSRDRDTEAFFGQGTRLTVV.

This clone came up once. CDR3 bases: TGTGCCGGGGGCGACCGGGGAAATCAGCCCCAGCATTTT. Its translation: CAGGDRGNQPQHF. This rearrangement joins TRBV19 to TRBJ1-5; a possible D gene is TRBD1 (6 bases). V was trimmed by 11 bases and J by 4 bases, leaving 15 bases between them. The germline CDR1 and CDR2 sequences are LNHDA and SQIVND (reference sequence). The CDR3 is 13 residues long.

The V and J genes are TRBV5-5 and TRBJ2-5, with a weak D call TRBD2 (6 bases). Between the trimmed V and J ends, which lost 4 bases and 7 bases, there was a span of 17 bases. Germline V gives CDR1 SGHKS, CDR2 YYEKEE (reference sequence). This CDR3 comprises 14 residues. CDR3 nucleotide sequence: TGTGCCAGCAGCCTCCGGGACTCTTCCGGGACCCAGTACTTC. Protein: CASSLRDSSGTQYF.

The chain uses TRBV7-9 and TRBJ1-4, with 7 bases identical to TRBD1. Germline CDR1 reads SEHNR; CDR2 reads FQNEAQ (reference sequence). The CDR3 spans 15 residues. Trimming at V came to 5 bases and at J to 4 bases, leaving 7 bases not matched to a gene. The CDR3 nucleotides are TGTGCCAGCAGCGCCCGGGACAGCATTAATGAAAAACTGTTTTTT. It translates to CASSARDSINEKLFF.

The V and J genes are TRBV19 and TRBJ2-7; 7 bases map to TRBD2. This CDR3 is 13 amino acids long. With V trimmed by 3 bases and J by 5 bases, 4 bases remained unmatched. The germline gives CDR1 LNHDA, CDR2 SQIVND (reference sequence). The CDR3 reads CASSIKGRDEQYF. Here the CDR3 DNA reads TGTGCCAGTAGTATTAAGGGGAGGGACGAGCAGTACTTC. Together with reference TRBV19 and TRBJ2-7, the CDR3 gives the full variable domain: DGGITQSPKYLFRKEGQNVTLSCEQNLNHDAMYWYRQDPGQGLRLIYYSQIVNDFQKGDIAEGYSVSREKKESFPLTVTSAQKNPTAFYLCASSIKGRDEQYFGPGTRLTVT.

The rearrangement links TRBV10-3 to TRBJ2-5, with 7 positions matching TRBD2. The length of the CDR3 is 11 residues. J gave up 5 bases and V 6 bases, and 0 bases lay outside the gene matches. In germline, CDR1 is ENHRY, CDR2 SYGVKD. The CDR3 region is CAIRGGETQYF. DNA for the CDR3: TGTGCCATCAGGGGGGGGGAGACCCAGTACTTC.

This clone was found a few times. This chain links TRBV29-1 with TRBJ1-4; 7 bases line up with TRBD1. The ends lost 7 bases at V and 7 bases at J; junction bases unmatched: 12. The CDR3 extends over 14 amino acids. CDR1 is SQVTM, CDR2 ANQGSEA, per germline. The CDR3, as DNA: TGCAGCGGGAAGCTAGGGGGCGGTAGTGAAAAACTGTTTTTT. It translates to CSGKLGGGSEKLFF.

The chain recombines TRBV19 with TRBJ1-5; the D gene is possibly TRBD1 (6 bases). The CDR3 has 16 residues. The V end was cut by 4 bases, the J end by 6 bases, with 19 bases between. The V gene's germline CDR1 is LNHDA and CDR2 SQIVND (reference sequence). CDR3 protein: CASSSPDRSLRQPQHF. DNA for the CDR3: TGTGCCAGTAGTAGCCCAGACAGGTCCCTCCGTCAGCCCCAGCATTTT.

The CDR3 sequence is CASSKDREETQYF. As DNA, the CDR3 is TGTGCCAGTAGCAAAGACAGGGAAGAGACCCAGTACTTC. The chain links TRBV19 to TRBJ2-5, with TRBD1 matching 7 bases. Trimming removed 6 bases from V and 3 bases from J; junction bases left unmatched: 4. This CDR3 contains 13 residues. Germline V gene lookup returns CDR1 LNHDA and CDR2 SQIVND (reference sequence).

This rearrangement joins TRBV9 to TRBJ2-1; 8 bases fit TRBD1. This CDR3 has 15 amino acids. CDR1 and CDR2 (germline): SGDLS, YYNGEE. V was pared by 2 bases and J by 6 bases, with 7 bases of the junction left unmatched. The CDR3 is CASSVSGQATNEQFF. The CDR3 nucleotides read TGTGCCAGCAGCGTCTCGGGACAGGCGACCAATGAGCAGTTCTTC. Complete variable domain (other parts from reference TRBV9 and TRBJ2-1): DSGVTQTPKHLITATGQRVTLRCSPRSGDLSVYWYQQSLDQGLQFLIQYYNGEERAKGNILERFSAQQFPDLHSELNLSSLELGDSALYFCASSVSGQATNEQFFGPGTRLTVL.

This chain uses TRBV7-2 with TRBJ1-3; possible D gene TRBD1, 5 bases. Per germline, CDR1 SGHTA and CDR2 FQGNSA. Trimming cost V 1 base and J 0 bases, with 10 bases left between them. The CDR3 runs to 16 residues. The chain's CDR3 is CASSLVRGNSGNTIYF. In DNA, the CDR3 is TGTGCCAGCAGCTTAGTTAGGGGTAACTCTGGAAACACCATATATTTT.

V and J are TRBV2 and TRBJ1-1; perhaps TRBD1 as D (5 bases). The CDR3 loop spans 17 amino acids. The ends were cut back, 2 bases at V and 2 bases at J, with 18 bases in the middle. Germline V CDR1 and CDR2: SNHLY, FYNNEI. CDR3 coding DNA: TGTGCCAGCAGTGAAACGGTAGGGGCCCGGAGAAACACTGAAGCTTTCTTT. Its translation: CASSETVGARRNTEAFF.